Listed below are T cell receptor beta chains from one sample, sequenced in a study of shared clonotypes between healthy human individuals. Sequencing used immunoSEQ multiplex PCR; TCRdb keeps in-frame clones, though not all of them. The table records about 580,000 clones, 95% to 98% of them present only once. The sequenced sample was naive CD8+ T cells sorted from blood. The receptors stem from a young man in good health. The CDR3 runs from the conserved cysteine through the conserved F or W. A D gene is named only where the DNA matches it firmly. For some rows the clone size is stated as once, few or many, or as a class when expanded; others skip it.

J: TRBJ2-5
D: -
V: TRBV5-1
size: -
DNA: TGCGCCAGCAGCCGGGCACAAGAGACCCAGTACTTC
CDR3: CASSRAQETQYF

J: TRBJ2-7
D: -
V: TRBV28
size: -
DNA: TGTGCCAGCAGTCCCCACCCAGGGAGGGAGCAGTACTTC
CDR3: CASSPHPGREQYF

J: TRBJ2-7
D: TRBD2
V: TRBV28
size: -
DNA: TGTGCCAGCAGTTTAGCGGGAGCCGGCTACGAGCAGTACTTC
CDR3: CASSLAGAGYEQYF

J: TRBJ2-5
D: -
V: TRBV29-1
size: -
DNA: TGCAGCGCAGCAGGAGGGCAAGAGACCCAGTACTTC
CDR3: CSAAGGQETQYF

J: TRBJ2-1
D: TRBD1
V: TRBV7-2
size: -
DNA: TGTGCCAGCAGCCCCGGACGAGGGACAGCCTACAATGAGCAGTTCTTC
CDR3: CASSPGRGTAYNEQFF

J: TRBJ2-7
D: -
V: TRBV11-2
size: -
DNA: TGTGCCAGCAGCCCGCACTACGAGCAGTACTTC
CDR3: CASSPHYEQYF

J: TRBJ1-2
D: -
V: TRBV9
size: -
DNA: TGTGCCAGCAGCGTTGGACGGACAAGAACTGGCTACACCTTC
CDR3: CASSVGRTRTGYTF

J: TRBJ1-1
D: -
V: TRBV5-1
size: -
DNA: TGCGCCAGCAGCTTAAAGGAAAGCACTGAAGCTTTCTTT
CDR3: CASSLKESTEAFF

J: TRBJ2-1
D: TRBD2
V: TRBV4-1
size: -
DNA: TGCGCCAGCAGCCAAATCTTAGCGGGAGGGCAACATGAGCAGTTCTTC
CDR3: CASSQILAGGQHEQFF

J: TRBJ2-7
D: TRBD2
V: TRBV9
size: once
DNA: TGTGCCAGCAGCGTAGGGAGCGGGAGGGCCGTCGACGAGCAGTACTTC
CDR3: CASSVGSGRAVDEQYF

J: TRBJ1-1
D: -
V: TRBV6-5
size: -
DNA: TGTGCCAGCAGTTACGAGGAAAACACTGAAGCTTTCTTT
CDR3: CASSYEENTEAFF

J: TRBJ1-2
D: TRBD1
V: TRBV11-2
size: -
DNA: TGTGCCAGCAGCTTGACAGGGATGACGCATGGCTACACCTTC
CDR3: CASSLTGMTHGYTF

J: TRBJ1-5
D: TRBD1
V: TRBV10-3
size: -
DNA: TGTGCCATCAGTGAGACAGGGGATCAGCCCCAGCATTTT
CDR3: CAISETGDQPQHF

J: TRBJ2-2
D: -
V: TRBV7-9
size: -
DNA: TGTGCCAGCAGCTCGAGCACAACCGGGGAGCTGTTTTTT
CDR3: CASSSSTTGELFF

J: TRBJ2-7
D: -
V: TRBV7-8
size: -
DNA: TGTGCCAGCAGCTTAGACACAGGGCCACGATACGAGCAGTACTTC
CDR3: CASSLDTGPRYEQYF

J: TRBJ2-7
D: -
V: TRBV5-5
size: -
DNA: TGTGCCAGCAGCTTGGAATTATACGGAGCATCGGACGAGCAGTACTTC
CDR3: CASSLELYGASDEQYF

J: TRBJ2-7
D: -
V: TRBV25-1
size: -
DNA: TGTGCCAGCAGTGAGGTCCGGAATACTAGTACCTACGAGCAGTACTTC
CDR3: CASSEVRNTSTYEQYF

J: TRBJ2-5
D: -
V: TRBV7-9
size: -
DNA: TGTGCCAGCAGCTTATCCGGGGTGGAGACCCAGTACTTC
CDR3: CASSLSGVETQYF

J: TRBJ2-1
D: -
V: TRBV11-2
size: -
DNA: TGTGCCAGCAGCGCTTACCCATCAGGGCGCAATGAGCAGTTCTTC
CDR3: CASSAYPSGRNEQFF

J: TRBJ2-7
D: TRBD1
V: TRBV7-9
size: once
DNA: TGTGCCAGCAGCCCGTCTCCGGGACAGGCCATCGAGCAGTACTTC
CDR3: CASSPSPGQAIEQYF

J: TRBJ2-7
D: -
V: TRBV2
size: -
DNA: TGTGCCAGCAGCCCCAGGGGGGACGAGCAGTACTTC
CDR3: CASSPRGDEQYF

J: TRBJ2-2
D: TRBD2
V: TRBV13
size: -
DNA: TGTGCCAGCAGCCTAGCGGGAGGGCGGAGCGGGGAGCTGTTTTTT
CDR3: CASSLAGGRSGELFF

J: TRBJ2-1
D: -
V: TRBV5-8
size: once
DNA: TGTGCCAGCAGCTTCTGGCAAACTGAGCAGTTCTTC
CDR3: CASSFWQTEQFF

J: TRBJ2-3
D: TRBD2
V: TRBV2
size: -
DNA: TGTGCCAGCGAGGGAGCTAGCGGGAAACGCGCTAGCACAGATACGCAGTATTTT
CDR3: CASEGASGKRASTDTQYF

J: TRBJ2-7
D: -
V: TRBV5-1
size: -
DNA: TGCGCCAGCAGCTTGAGTGCAGAAACCTACGAGCAGTACTTC
CDR3: CASSLSAETYEQYF

J: TRBJ2-7
D: TRBD2
V: TRBV7-2
size: -
DNA: TGTGCCAGCAGCTTGGCGTCTAGCGGACGCTACGAACAGTACTTC
CDR3: CASSLASSGRYEQYF

J: TRBJ2-1
D: TRBD2
V: TRBV27
size: -
DNA: TGTGCCAGCAGTTTGTCCGCCCCCAGCGGGAGGGGCGGTGAGCAGTTCTTC
CDR3: CASSLSAPSGRGGEQFF

J: TRBJ2-3
D: TRBD2
V: TRBV29-1
size: -
DNA: TGCAGCGTCGTGACAGCCGGGACTAGCGGCTTAGGACAGTATTTT
CDR3: CSVVTAGTSGLGQYF

J: TRBJ2-1
D: TRBD2
V: TRBV23-1
size: -
DNA: TGCGCCAGCCCCCTGATTCTGACTAGCGGGTTGAATGAGCAGTTCTTC
CDR3: CASPLILTSGLNEQFF

J: TRBJ2-1
D: -
V: TRBV10-1
size: -
DNA: TGCGCCAGCAGTGAGAGGGAAGGCATCAATGAGCAGTTCTTC
CDR3: CASSEREGINEQFF

J: TRBJ1-4
D: TRBD1
V: TRBV4-1
size: -
DNA: TGCGCCAGCAGCCTCGGACAGGGCTATGAAAAACTGTTTTTT
CDR3: CASSLGQGYEKLFF

J: TRBJ1-1
D: -
V: TRBV7-9
size: -
DNA: TGTGCCAGCAGCTTGGATAGCGATCGAGGGGGAATCGAAGCTTTCTTT
CDR3: CASSLDSDRGGIEAFF

J: TRBJ2-1
D: TRBD1
V: TRBV4-3
size: -
DNA: TGCGCCAGCAGCCTAGACCGGGACAGCTACAATGAGCAGTTCTTC
CDR3: CASSLDRDSYNEQFF

J: TRBJ2-7
D: -
V: TRBV10-2
size: -
DNA: TGCGCCAGCAATAACATCACAGGCAGTTCCAACTACGAGCAGTACTTC
CDR3: CASNNITGSSNYEQYF

J: TRBJ2-5
D: TRBD1
V: TRBV27
size: -
DNA: TGTGCCAGCAGTCCGAGACAGGGATGGAGAGAGACCCAGTACTTC
CDR3: CASSPRQGWRETQYF

J: TRBJ1-5
D: -
V: TRBV6-1
size: -
DNA: TGTGCCAGCAGTGAAGCCCGGGGCGTTAAGAATCAGCCCCAGCATTTT
CDR3: CASSEARGVKNQPQHF